The TCR beta chain described here comes from a study of T cells in Graves' hyperthyroidism and ophthalmopathy (dated by TCRdb to about 2019). Regarding the study in general: Peripheral blood samples were taken at the time of initial diagnosis, prior to any treatment. Prospective prediction of ophthalmopathy was tested in an independent validation cohort consisting of about 19 hyperthyroidism patients and some 16 patients who later progressed to ophthalmopathy. According to the paper, TCR Vbeta CDR3 sequencing was carried out on about 140 peripheral blood samples, which came from fewer than 50 ophthalmopathy, some 73 hyperthyroidism and approximately 17 progressor patients. Following sampling, methimazole starting at 30 mg daily was given to hyperthyroidism patients, and high-dose intravenous methylprednisolone was given to ophthalmopathy patients. TCR V-J signatures able to tell the groups apart were searched for in a discovery cohort of some 100 patients, of whom more than 40 had Graves' ophthalmopathy and some 60 had stable Graves' hyperthyroidism. Thyroid tissue and blood T-cell repertoires from about six Graves' hyperthyroidism patients were also compared in the study. The 100 discovery patients were divided at random into training and test sets in a 7:3 ratio.

This clonotype appeared many times. Its antigen is still unknown. No much larger clone is present one base from it, and per-base qualities are unavailable. Ophthalmopathy patients had moderately to severely active disease, Clinical Activity Score of at least 3, NOSPECS grade of at least 4, and duration under 3 months. The study excluded patients with uncontrolled infections, other autoimmune diseases, pregnancy or lactation. Diagnoses were based on clinical symptoms, serum thyroxine and TRAb, thyroid ultrasound and orbital computed tomography. PBMCs were separated from roughly 10 ml of fresh peripheral blood using Ficoll-Paque density gradient centrifugation. Trizol reagent was used to extract total RNA, and RNA quality was then checked on an Agilent 2100 Bioanalyzer. The TCR beta CDR3 regions were amplified from the RNA transcripts. The first round of RT-PCR for the TCR CDR3 was performed with the HTBI primer set and the Qiagen OneStep RT-PCR kit. A second multiplex PCR round built the libraries, followed by size selection and purification. Libraries were sequenced paired-end with 100 bp reads on an Illumina HiSeq2000. The original methods were these. SOAPnuke was used to process the raw data, throwing out any read that contained adapters or uncalled bases, had a mean Phred below 15, or lacked an exact constant-primer or identifier match. High-quality paired reads were merged using COPE v1.2.5, and each unique nucleotide sequence was defined as a clonotype. MiTCR v1.1 was used to align the clonotypes against IMGT TRBV, TRBD and TRBJ reference segments. The analysis included only V-J combinations with a frequency above 0.0001, which together covered 99% to 99.2% of the repertoires. The TCS score was defined as F50 (clonal expansion) divided by E x V (chaos), with BLOSUM62-based TCRdist calculated between CDR3 peptides within each V-J. Welch's t-statistics and random forest reduced roughly 530 V-J features to 13, which were used in a naive Bayes classifier (R e1071). TCRdb redid the processing of the public reads, applying fastp at Q25 and MiXCR, and retained in-frame beta chains. Rows are combined by CDR3 protein, so each entry shows the most common genes and DNA. The V and J calls here are based on TCRdb, not the publication. The sample includes about 500,000 distinct CDR3 sequences, with roughly 17% observed a single time. The top ten clonotypes cover approximately 15% of the sample.

Broader findings and caveats from the paper: Sample size was not statistically predetermined, and blinding of investigators to group allocation was not performed. Most expanded thyroid clonotypes (frequency above 0.001) were also found in blood, which suggests that blood repertoires may mirror thyroid immune responses. A 13 V-J signature model separated ophthalmopathy from stable hyperthyroidism, with 87.88% sensitivity and roughly 82% specificity in cross-validation and 80%/75% in testing. In validation, the model predicted progression to ophthalmopathy with 60% to 71% sensitivity and roughly 75% specificity, a median of approximately 6.7 months before onset.

There are 18 amino acids in the CDR3, from cysteine to phenylalanine inclusive. Of the read, only the CDR3 DNA is kept; its 54 bases are in frame from base 1. Deletion took 5 bases off V and 8 bases off J, with a span of 30 bases between the germline ends. CDR1 is given as MDHEN and CDR2 as SYDVKM, both from the germline V gene. The chain was built from TRBV28 and TRBJ2-5; the D gene is tentatively TRBD1 or TRBD2, each matching 5 bases. The specimen was blood. This sequence was found in a woman between 18 and 30 years old with Graves' ophthalmopathy. The DNA sequence is given as TGTGCCAGCAGTCCATTCTGGGGAGCCGACAGCCGTCTAGGAACCCAGTACTTC. It specifies CASSPFWGADSRLGTQYF. The full variable domain, with segments outside the CDR3 supplied by the reference TRBV28 and TRBJ2-5 proteins, appears as DVKVTQSSRYLVKRTGEKVFLECVQDMDHENMFWYRQDPGLGLRLIYFSYDVKMKEKGDIPEGYSVSREKKERFSLILESASTNQTSMYLCASSPFWGADSRLGTQYFGPGTRLLVL.